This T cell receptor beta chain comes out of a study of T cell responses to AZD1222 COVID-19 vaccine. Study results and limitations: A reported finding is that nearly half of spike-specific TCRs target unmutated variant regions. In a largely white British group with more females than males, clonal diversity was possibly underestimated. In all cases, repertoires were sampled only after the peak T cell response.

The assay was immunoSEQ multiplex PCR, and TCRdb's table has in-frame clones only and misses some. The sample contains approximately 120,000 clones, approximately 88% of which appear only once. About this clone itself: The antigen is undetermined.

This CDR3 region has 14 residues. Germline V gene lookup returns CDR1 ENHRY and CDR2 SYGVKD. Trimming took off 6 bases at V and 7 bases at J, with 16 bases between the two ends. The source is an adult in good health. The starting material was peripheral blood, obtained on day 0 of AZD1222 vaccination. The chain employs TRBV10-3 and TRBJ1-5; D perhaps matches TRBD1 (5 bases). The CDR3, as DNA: TGTGCCATCAGCGGAGACCGGGGGGAGCAGCCCCAGCATTTT. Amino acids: CAISGDRGEQPQHF.